Described below is a single T cell receptor beta chain sequence and its context. Its specificity is unknown. The germline V gene has CDR1 SGHVS and CDR2 FNYEAQ. The CDR3 is 15 residues long. This sample stems from a study of blood T cells in healthy people across ages. Overall study results and limits: Older individuals had lower TCR beta diversity per million T cells (the decline was roughly linear).

A sample-barcoded 5' primer and a J-beta primer mix were used in a second PCR of roughly 7 to 11 cycles. TCRdb re-called the 5' RACE reads with MiXCR, one entry per CDR3 protein. The sample has 750,000 or so distinct CDR3 sequences, 20% to 30% seen once. These same data were also listed under a study on T cells of mothers and their children.

The sequence derives from a boy between 5 and 17 years old in good health. The chain links TRBV7-6 to TRBJ2-1; 9 nucleotides match TRBD2. The J call is in doubt because the DNA end fits TRBJ2-5 better. The source material was blood. The DNA for the CDR3 is TGTGCCAGCAGCTACGTAGCGGGGGAGGTGGAGACCCAGTACTTC. Translating gives CASSYVAGEVETQYF.